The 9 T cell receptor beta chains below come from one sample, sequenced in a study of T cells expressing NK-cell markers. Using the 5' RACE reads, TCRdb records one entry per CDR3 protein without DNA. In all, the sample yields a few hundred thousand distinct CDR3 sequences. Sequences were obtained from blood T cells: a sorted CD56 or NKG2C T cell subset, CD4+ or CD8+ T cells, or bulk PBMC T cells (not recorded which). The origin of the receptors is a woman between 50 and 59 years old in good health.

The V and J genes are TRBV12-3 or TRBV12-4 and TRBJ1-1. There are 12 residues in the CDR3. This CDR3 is CASTSGPGEAFF.

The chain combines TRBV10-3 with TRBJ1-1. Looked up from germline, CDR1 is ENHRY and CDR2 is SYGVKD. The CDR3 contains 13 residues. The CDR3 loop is CASKGNLNTEAFF.

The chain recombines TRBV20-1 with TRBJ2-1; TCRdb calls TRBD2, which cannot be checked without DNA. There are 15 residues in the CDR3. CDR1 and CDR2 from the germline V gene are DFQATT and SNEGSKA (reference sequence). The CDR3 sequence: CSARRLAGRNNEQFF.

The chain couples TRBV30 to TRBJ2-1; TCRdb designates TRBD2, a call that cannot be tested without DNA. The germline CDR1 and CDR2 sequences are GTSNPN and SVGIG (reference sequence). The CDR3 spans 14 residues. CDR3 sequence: CAWRAGGRHNEQFF. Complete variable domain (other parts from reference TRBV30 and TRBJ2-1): SQTIHQWPATLVQPVGSPLSLECTVEGTSNPNLYWYRQAAGRGLQLLFYSVGIGQISSEVPQNLSASRPQDRQFILSSKKLLLSDSGFYLCAWRAGGRHNEQFFGPGTRLTVL.

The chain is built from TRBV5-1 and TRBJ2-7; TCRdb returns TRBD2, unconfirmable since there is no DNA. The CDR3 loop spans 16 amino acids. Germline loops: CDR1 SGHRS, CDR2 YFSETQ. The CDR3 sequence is CASSHYRPEGSYEQYF.

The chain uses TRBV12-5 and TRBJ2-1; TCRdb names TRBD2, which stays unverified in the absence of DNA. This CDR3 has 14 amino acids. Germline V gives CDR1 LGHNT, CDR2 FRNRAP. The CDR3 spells CASALALAANEQFF.

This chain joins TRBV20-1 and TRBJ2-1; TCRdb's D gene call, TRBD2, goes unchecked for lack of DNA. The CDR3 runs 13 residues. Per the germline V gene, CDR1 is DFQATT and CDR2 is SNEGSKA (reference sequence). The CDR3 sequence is CSAAGTSDNEQFF.

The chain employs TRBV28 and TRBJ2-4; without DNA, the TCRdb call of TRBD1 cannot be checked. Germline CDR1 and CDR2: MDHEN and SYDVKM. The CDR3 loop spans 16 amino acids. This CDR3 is CASSLPGASAKNIQYF.

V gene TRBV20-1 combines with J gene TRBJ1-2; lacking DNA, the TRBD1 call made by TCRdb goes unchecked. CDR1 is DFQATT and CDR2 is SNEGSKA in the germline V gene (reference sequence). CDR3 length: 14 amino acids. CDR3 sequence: CSASRRGRGYGYTF.